These 30 T cell receptor beta chains share one sample of origin, sequenced in a study of blood T cell repertoires in COVID-19. Method: immunoSEQ multiplex PCR; TCRdb's copy keeps in-frame clones and lacks some. The profile shows 9,500 to 15,000 clones, around 80% of them singletons. The sequencing sample was made of peripheral blood. Receptors were obtained from an elderly man with acute or convalescent COVID-19.

This chain joins TRBV2 and TRBJ1-4, with D tentatively TRBD1 (5 bases). Between the trimmed V and J ends, which lost 6 bases and 2 bases, there was a span of 13 bases. Germline loops: CDR1 SNHLY, CDR2 FYNNEI. CDR3 length equals 15 residues. CDR3 loop: CASSVYGGTNEKLFF. The CDR3 nucleotides read TGTGCCAGCAGCGTCTACGGGGGGACTAATGAAAAACTGTTTTTT.

The J gene is TRBJ2-7, the V gene TRBV1; the DNA was not used to check the table's D call, TRBD1. TRBV1 is described as a pseudogene. The CDR3 extends over 15 amino acids. The CDR3 bases are TGCACCAGCAGCCGCGGGACAGAGAACTCCTACGAGCAGTACTTC. Protein product: CTSSRGTENSYEQYF.

The CDR3 DNA reads as TGTGCCAGCAGTTTATCGTCCCCCTCGGCCTACGAGCAGTACTTC. Protein: CASSLSSPSAYEQYF. The chain links TRBV27 to TRBJ2-7; D gene ambiguous. This CDR3 is built from 15 residues. Between the trimmed V and J ends, which lost 0 bases and 2 bases, there was a span of 11 bases. Germline V CDR1 and CDR2: MNHEY, SMNVEV (reference sequence).

This chain connects TRBV6-5 to TRBJ1-1; 7 nucleotides agree with TRBD1. The V gene end was trimmed by 4 bases and the J gene end by 1 base; junction bases not matched to a gene: 3. CDR1 is MNHEY and CDR2 is SVGAGI in the germline V gene. This CDR3 contains 14 residues. The CDR3 protein is CASSWRGPNTEAFF. CDR3 DNA: TGTGCCAGCAGTTGGAGGGGGCCGAACACTGAAGCTTTCTTT.

The chain joins TRBV19 to TRBJ1-2, with unresolved D. This CDR3 has 12 amino acids. Germline V lookup: CDR1 LNHDA, CDR2 SQIVND (reference sequence). Trimming removed 5 bases from V and 4 bases from J, with 8 bases in between. CDR3 in amino acids: CASSPAGYGYTF. The CDR3 DNA is TGTGCCAGTAGTCCGGCAGGCTATGGCTACACCTTC.

The CDR3 is CASSYSFRSGYEQYF. The CDR3 DNA reads as TGTGCCAGCAGTTACTCGTTTCGTTCAGGGTACGAGCAGTACTTC. The chain couples TRBV6-5 to TRBJ2-7, with D possibly being TRBD1 (5 bases). The CDR3 is made up of 15 amino acids. The V gene lost 0 bases and the J gene lost 4 bases, with 13 bases spanning the gap. CDR1 MNHEY and CDR2 SVGAGI come from the germline V gene.

This chain joins TRBV5-1 and TRBJ2-1; 10 bases match TRBD1. Germline V CDR1 and CDR2: SGHRS, YFSETQ. CDR3 length equals 13 residues. V trimming: 6 bases; J trimming: 4 bases; junction bases outside the gene matches: 1. CDR3 in amino acids: CASKGQGYNEQFF. DNA of the CDR3: TGCGCCAGCAAGGGACAGGGGTACAATGAGCAGTTCTTC.

V usage is TRBV5-8 and J usage is TRBJ2-1; TRBD2 matches at 8 bases. Trimming removed 0 bases from V and 4 bases from J; junction bases left unmatched: 3. Germline V gene data show CDR1 as SGHTS and CDR2 as YDEGEE. CDR3 size: 15 residues. The CDR3 protein is CASSLVGLGYNEQFF. The CDR3 DNA follows: TGTGCCAGCAGCTTGGTGGGACTAGGGTACAATGAGCAGTTCTTC.

The V and J genes are TRBV30 and TRBJ1-2; 10 bases are shared with TRBD1. This CDR3 has 14 residues. J was trimmed by 4 bases and V by 1 base; bases with no gene match: 3. Germline assignment: CDR1 GTSNPN and CDR2 SVGIG (reference sequence). The CDR3 is CAWSAGQGTYGYTF. The CDR3, as DNA: TGTGCCTGGAGTGCGGGACAGGGGACCTATGGCTACACCTTC.

The chain combines TRBV6-6 with TRBJ2-1; 7 bases match TRBD1. This CDR3 contains 14 residues. V lost 4 bases, J lost 5 bases, and 5 bases stayed unmatched. Per the germline V gene, CDR1 is MNHNY and CDR2 is SVGAGI (reference sequence). CDR3 residues: CASSLAGTDNEQFF. The DNA for the CDR3 is TGTGCCAGCAGTTTGGCCGGGACAGACAATGAGCAGTTCTTC.

There are a few counts of this clone. The chain is built from TRBV7-8 and TRBJ2-1; possible D gene TRBD1, 6 bases. Germline V lookup: CDR1 SGHVS, CDR2 FQNEAQ. With 1 base removed from V and 6 bases from J, the gap between germline ends came to 10 bases. This CDR3 is 14 amino acids long. For the CDR3, the DNA is TGTGCCAGCAGCTTAGGACAGGCTTTCAATGAGCAGTTCTTC. It yields the protein CASSLGQAFNEQFF.

The V gene is TRBV2, the J gene TRBJ1-1; D unresolved. The germline gives CDR1 SNHLY, CDR2 FYNNEI. V was shortened by 4 bases and J by 0 bases, with 18 bases between the two germline ends. The CDR3 runs to 17 residues. Written as DNA, the CDR3 is TGTGCCAGCAGTGTTCCCGAGTCAGCACTAATGAACACTGAAGCTTTCTTT. Translating it yields CASSVPESALMNTEAFF.

The V and J genes are TRBV11-2 and TRBJ2-1, with 7 bases that match TRBD1. V trimming: 4 bases; J trimming: 15 bases; junction bases outside the gene matches: 15. Germline V gene data show CDR1 as SGHAT and CDR2 as FQNNGV. The CDR3 loop spans 14 amino acids. CDR3 residues: CASSSRTGGRVWFF. DNA of the CDR3: TGTGCCAGCAGCTCCAGGACAGGCGGACGAGTATGGTTCTTC.

V and J are TRBV7-2 and TRBJ2-1; D is undetermined. V was pared by 3 bases and J by 4 bases, with 7 bases between. The CDR3 length is 13 residues. Germline V gives CDR1 SGHTA, CDR2 FQGNSA. CDR3 sequence reads: CASSFQFYNEQFF. The CDR3 DNA sequence: TGTGCCAGCAGCTTCCAGTTTTACAATGAGCAGTTCTTC.

V and J are TRBV10-3 and TRBJ1-1, with D possibly matching TRBD1 (6 bases). Trimming left V 0 bases short and J 1 base short, with 15 bases between. The germline V gene has CDR1 ENHRY and CDR2 SYGVKD. The CDR3 totals 17 residues. CDR3 residues: CAISESSGGRGNTEAFF. The CDR3 DNA is TGTGCCATCAGTGAGTCGAGCGGGGGGCGCGGGAACACTGAAGCTTTCTTT.

This rearrangement joins TRBV27 to TRBJ1-1, with 10 bases that match TRBD1. In germline, CDR1 is MNHEY, CDR2 SMNVEV (reference sequence). Trimming at V came to 5 bases and at J to 10 bases, leaving 22 bases not matched to a gene. The CDR3 is 18 amino acids. CDR3 coding DNA: TGTGCCAGCAGTCCCTGGACAGGGGGGATAACCACCTACCGTGGAGCTTTCTTT. It encodes CASSPWTGGITTYRGAFF.

The rearrangement uses TRBV7-9 and TRBJ1-2; D unclear. V lost 5 bases to trimming and J lost 1 base, with 8 bases between them. CDR1 is SEHNR, CDR2 FQNEAQ, per germline (reference sequence). The CDR3 totals 13 residues. In nucleotides, the CDR3 is TGTGCCAGCAGCACGGAGGGTAACTATGGCTACACCTTC. It translates to CASSTEGNYGYTF.

This clone was picked up one time. The chain is built from TRBV19 and TRBJ1-6; the D is unclear. Germline assignment: CDR1 LNHDA and CDR2 SQIVND (reference sequence). Trimming stripped 0 bases from V and 10 bases from J, with 10 bases between. The CDR3 length is 14 residues. CDR3 sequence (DNA): TGTGCCAGTAGTATAGAAAGCCGCGGCTCACCCCTCCACTTT. Its protein product is CASSIESRGSPLHF.

The chain employs TRBV4-1 and TRBJ2-1; TRBD2 aligns across 12 bases. The CDR3 is made up of 17 amino acids. Germline V lookup: CDR1 MGHRA, CDR2 YSYEKL. The V and J ends lost 5 bases and 15 bases, in that order; junction bases with no gene match: 20. CDR3 sequence reads: CASSDIPLAGGLGVGFF. CDR3 DNA: TGCGCCAGCAGCGATATCCCACTAGCGGGGGGATTGGGGGTCGGGTTCTTC.

The chain has TRBV7-8 and TRBJ2-2; a weak D match, TRBD2 (5 bases). The CDR3 is made up of 15 amino acids. Germline CDR1 is SGHVS and CDR2 is FQNEAQ. Trimming stripped 1 base from V and 1 base from J, with 7 bases between. For the CDR3, the DNA is TGTGCCAGCAGCTTAGTGGCGGGGAACACCGGGGAGCTGTTTTTT. This translates into CASSLVAGNTGELFF.

The rearrangement joins TRBV5-1 to TRBJ1-1, with D maybe TRBD1 (5 bases). The CDR3 is 14 amino acids. Germline assignment: CDR1 SGHRS and CDR2 YFSETQ. Trimming pared 6 bases from V and 2 bases from J, leaving 14 bases between. The CDR3 here is CASTRGDYNTEAFF. CDR3 in DNA: TGCGCCAGCACCCGGGGGGACTATAACACTGAAGCTTTCTTT.

The chain joins TRBV2 to TRBJ2-1; 7 nucleotides line up with TRBD2. The germline CDR1 and CDR2 sequences are SNHLY and FYNNEI. V lost 5 bases to trimming and J lost 7 bases; unmatched junction nucleotides: 8. CDR3 length equals 14 residues. For the CDR3, the DNA is TGTGCCAGCAGTCCCTGGGGCGGGGGTAATGAGCAGTTCTTC. Residues: CASSPWGGGNEQFF.

This rearrangement joins TRBV5-5 to TRBJ2-5, with D uncertain. The CDR3 totals 15 residues. CDR1 is SGHKS and CDR2 is YYEKEE in the germline V gene (reference sequence). Trimming took off 2 bases at V and 5 bases at J, with 16 bases between the two ends. The CDR3 region is CASSLTSQTWETQYF. CDR3 nucleotide sequence: TGTGCCAGCAGCTTAACTTCGCAGACTTGGGAGACCCAGTACTTC.

The chain uses TRBV7-3 and TRBJ2-2; 7 nucleotides align to TRBD1. The length of the CDR3 is 17 residues. After removal of 6 bases from V and 0 bases from J, the junction contained 10 bases not matched to a gene. Germline CDR1 reads SGHTA; CDR2 reads FQGTGA. CDR3 nucleotide sequence: TGTGCCAGCAGTCTCTTAGGGGGCAGGGCGAACACCGGGGAGCTGTTTTTT. Translation: CASSLLGGRANTGELFF.

This clone was counted only a few times. The rearrangement uses TRBV7-8 and TRBJ2-1; 8 bases map to TRBD1. Germline assignment: CDR1 SGHVS and CDR2 FQNEAQ. V gave up 4 bases and J gave up 1 base; unmatched junction bases: 9. CDR3 length: 17 amino acids. The CDR3 is CASSSKGRTGSYNEQFF. In DNA form, the CDR3 reads TGTGCCAGCAGCTCCAAGGGAAGGACAGGGTCCTACAATGAGCAGTTCTTC.

This clone was seen a few times. Other DNA sequences in the sample encode the same CDR3. The V call is TRBV19, the J call TRBJ2-5; D ambiguous. V shed 2 bases and J shed 2 bases, with 6 bases lying between them. The length of the CDR3 is 13 residues. Per germline, CDR1 LNHDA and CDR2 SQIVND (reference sequence). The CDR3 is CASSISRQETQYF. CDR3 nucleotides: TGTGCCAGTAGTATATCCCGTCAAGAGACCCAGTACTTC.

V is TRBV7-2 and J is TRBJ2-5; TRBD1 matches 7 bases. Germline loops: CDR1 SGHTA, CDR2 FQGNSA. The CDR3 runs 13 residues. J lost 5 bases, V lost 4 bases, and 4 bases had no gene match. The CDR3 region has the DNA TGTGCCAGCAGCTCGCAGGGGGTTGAGACCCAGTACTTC. Translating it yields CASSSQGVETQYF.

This chain uses TRBV19 with TRBJ2-6; the D gene is possibly TRBD2 (7 bases). The germline V gene has CDR1 LNHDA and CDR2 SQIVND (reference sequence). CDR3 size: 15 residues. Trimming took 7 bases from V and 0 from J, leaving 10 bases between them. The CDR3 region is CASKGGHSGANVLTF. The CDR3 DNA is TGTGCCAGTAAGGGGGGGCACTCTGGGGCCAACGTCCTGACTTTC.

This chain uses TRBV4-1 with TRBJ1-4; D gene ambiguous. Between the trimmed V and J ends, which lost 1 base and 8 bases, there was a span of 8 bases. Germline CDR1 and CDR2: MGHRA and YSYEKL. The CDR3 length is 13 residues. The CDR3: CASSQAPSEKLFF. CDR3 nucleotides: TGCGCCAGCAGCCAAGCCCCCTCCGAAAAACTGTTTTTT.

The chain uses TRBV30 and TRBJ2-5; perhaps TRBD1 as D (5 bases). Germline CDR1 reads GTSNPN; CDR2 reads SVGIG (reference sequence). V dropped 4 bases and J dropped 2 bases, with 14 bases sitting between them. CDR3 length: 14 residues. The CDR3 loop is CAWMADSRQETQYF. CDR3 in DNA: TGTGCCTGGATGGCAGACAGCCGACAAGAGACCCAGTACTTC.